This is a list of T cell receptor beta chains from one sample in a study of blood T cell repertoires in COVID-19. Using immunoSEQ multiplex PCR, the repertoire was profiled, and TCRdb retains in-frame clones only, with some absent. The sample has 250,000 to 350,000 clones; 75% to 90% are singletons. Material for sequencing was peripheral blood. The receptors were gathered from a woman aged 50 to 60 with COVID-19, enrolled during active disease. The CDR3 runs from the conserved cysteine through the conserved F or W. A D gene is named only where the DNA matches it firmly. Some rows mark clone size as missing; the rest say once, few, many or name a class of expanded clone.

TRBD1	TRBV7-9	TRBJ1-1	-	CASSSPDRTMNTEAFF	TGTGCCAGCAGCTCCCCGGACAGGACCATGAACACTGAAGCTTTCTTT
TRBD2	TRBV11-2	TRBJ2-3	once	CASSFRGSGTDTQYF	TGTGCCAGCAGCTTTCGGGGTAGCGGGACAGATACGCAGTATTTT
-	TRBV10-1	TRBJ2-1	-	CASSRGERFNEQFF	TGCGCCAGCAGTAGGGGTGAGAGATTCAATGAGCAGTTCTTC
TRBD1	TRBV27	TRBJ2-3	-	CASTWTGGVPDTQYF	TGTGCCAGCACATGGACAGGGGGCGTCCCAGATACGCAGTATTTT
TRBD2	TRBV4-1	TRBJ2-3	-	CASSQYPTSRNTDTQYF	TGCGCCAGCAGCCAATACCCGACTAGCAGGAACACAGATACGCAGTATTTT
-	TRBV5-1	TRBJ2-5	-	CASSFEGTKETQYF	TGCGCCAGCAGCTTTGAGGGCACCAAGGAGACCCAGTACTTC
TRBD2	TRBV5-4	TRBJ2-5	once	CASQLAGVRETQYF	TGTGCCAGCCAGCTAGCGGGAGTTAGAGAGACCCAGTACTTC
-	TRBV30	TRBJ1-1	-	CAWARDTNTEAFF	TGTGCCTGGGCCCGGGACACGAACACTGAAGCTTTCTTT
-	TRBV2	TRBJ1-2	-	CASRLEQATNYGYTF	TGTGCCAGCAGATTAGAGCAGGCCACTAACTATGGCTACACCTTC
TRBD2	TRBV6-1	TRBJ2-7	-	CASSVTSGRSSSYEQYF	TGTGCCAGCAGTGTGACTAGCGGGAGGTCGTCCTCCTACGAGCAGTACTTC
-	TRBV4-3	TRBJ1-5	-	CASSQDLNQPQHF	TGCGCCAGCAGCCAAGATCTAAATCAGCCCCAGCATTTT
TRBD2	TRBV4-1	TRBJ2-7	-	CASSLGALAGYEQYF	TGCGCCAGCAGCCTTGGGGCACTAGCGGGCTACGAGCAGTACTTC
TRBD1	TRBV5-1	TRBJ2-5	-	CASNSGQGARETQYF	TGCGCCAGCAACTCGGGACAGGGGGCGCGGGAGACCCAGTACTTC
-	TRBV14	TRBJ2-2	-	CASSLARTNTGELFF	TGTGCCAGCAGCCTAGCACGAACGAACACCGGGGAGCTGTTTTTT
-	TRBV5-1	TRBJ1-5	-	CASSLEGVGSNQPQHF	TGCGCCAGCAGCTTGGAAGGGGTTGGTAGCAATCAGCCCCAGCATTTT
-	TRBV6-1	TRBJ1-4	-	CASSVVVNKISTNEKLFF	TGTGCCAGCAGTGTTGTTGTGAACAAGATCTCAACTAATGAAAAACTGTTTTTT
-	TRBV27	TRBJ2-7	-	CASSLTTTGNGQYF	TGTGCCAGCAGCTTGACCACCACAGGCAACGGGCAGTACTTC
-	TRBV5-5	TRBJ2-6	-	CASTLQGLSGANVLTF	TGTGCCAGCACCTTACAGGGCCTCTCTGGGGCCAACGTCCTGACTTTC
-	TRBV5-4	TRBJ2-3	-	CASRTGGSEDTQYF	TGTGCCAGCAGGACTGGGGGGAGCGAAGATACGCAGTATTTT
-	TRBV15	TRBJ1-2	-	CATSREGWTDHYGYTF	TGTGCCACCAGCAGAGAGGGCTGGACAGACCACTATGGCTACACCTTC
TRBD2	TRBV19	TRBJ2-3	-	CASRRTSGSTDTQYF	TGTGCCAGTAGAAGGACTAGCGGCAGCACAGATACGCAGTATTTT
TRBD1	TRBV7-8	TRBJ2-7	-	CASSSGTGGSEQYF	TGTGCCAGCAGCTCCGGGACAGGGGGAAGTGAGCAGTACTTC
TRBD1	TRBV7-7	TRBJ2-5	-	CASSKDRGKETQYF	TGTGCCAGCAGCAAGGACAGGGGCAAAGAGACCCAGTACTTC
-	TRBV19	TRBJ1-1	-	CASSIGGLIWDTEAFF	TGTGCCAGTAGTATAGGTGGACTAATTTGGGACACTGAAGCTTTCTTT